The 2 T cell receptor beta chains below were found in one sample sequenced in a study of blood T cell repertoires in COVID-19. Profiling relied on immunoSEQ multiplex PCR, and the TCRdb table lists in-frame clones only, not all of them. The sample consists of about 80,000 clones, roughly 80% of them appearing once. Sequenced sample: peripheral blood. The receptor set was obtained from a man older than 75 with acute or convalescent COVID-19.

The sample holds a few counts of this clone. The gene calls are TRBV3-1 (or the pseudogene TRBV3-2) and TRBJ1-1, with TRBD1 identical over 7 bases. There are 13 residues in the CDR3. CDR1 and CDR2 from the germline V gene are LGHDT and YNNKEL (reference sequence). V was clipped by 1 base and J by 10 bases; unmatched bases: 6. The CDR3 sequence is CASSQGQGHRAFF. CDR3 in DNA: TGTGCCAGCAGCCAAGGACAGGGTCACCGAGCTTTCTTT.

This clone was seen a single time. The chain links TRBV5-1 to TRBJ1-1; 8 nucleotides agree with TRBD1. V was pared by 9 bases and J by 0 bases, with 7 bases of the junction left unmatched. The CDR3 has 14 residues. From germline, CDR1 is SGHRS and CDR2 YFSETQ. Here the CDR3 DNA reads TGCGCCACCCGACAGGGGAACATGAACACTGAAGCTTTCTTT. Translating it yields CATRQGNMNTEAFF.